Sequencing of this TCR beta chain was carried out in a study of blood T cell repertoires in COVID-19. About the study: Italy, Spain and the United States were the sources of the convalescent and acute COVID-19 samples.

In the authors' methods: Amplification with reference gene primers provided the estimates of nucleated cell counts. Only in-frame clones appear in the TCRdb table, and some are missing; sequencing was by immunoSEQ multiplex PCR. V and J calls and clone size are given by that table; D and trimming were obtained from the DNA. The data contain over 120,000 clones, 80% to 90% of them singletons. The CDR3 contains 16 residues. Germline CDR1 and CDR2: LNHDA and SQIVND (reference sequence). Trimming removed 3 bases at V and 0 bases at J, with 14 bases between. This clone was observed once. Sequenced sample: peripheral blood. The TCR sequence derives from a woman aged 45-60 years with acute or convalescent COVID-19. The chain combines TRBV19 with TRBJ1-2; a possible D gene is TRBD1 (6 bases). As DNA, the CDR3 is TGTGCCAGTAGTATCCCCCAGGGGCGGCCTAACTATGGCTACACCTTC. This gives the protein CASSIPQGRPNYGYTF.